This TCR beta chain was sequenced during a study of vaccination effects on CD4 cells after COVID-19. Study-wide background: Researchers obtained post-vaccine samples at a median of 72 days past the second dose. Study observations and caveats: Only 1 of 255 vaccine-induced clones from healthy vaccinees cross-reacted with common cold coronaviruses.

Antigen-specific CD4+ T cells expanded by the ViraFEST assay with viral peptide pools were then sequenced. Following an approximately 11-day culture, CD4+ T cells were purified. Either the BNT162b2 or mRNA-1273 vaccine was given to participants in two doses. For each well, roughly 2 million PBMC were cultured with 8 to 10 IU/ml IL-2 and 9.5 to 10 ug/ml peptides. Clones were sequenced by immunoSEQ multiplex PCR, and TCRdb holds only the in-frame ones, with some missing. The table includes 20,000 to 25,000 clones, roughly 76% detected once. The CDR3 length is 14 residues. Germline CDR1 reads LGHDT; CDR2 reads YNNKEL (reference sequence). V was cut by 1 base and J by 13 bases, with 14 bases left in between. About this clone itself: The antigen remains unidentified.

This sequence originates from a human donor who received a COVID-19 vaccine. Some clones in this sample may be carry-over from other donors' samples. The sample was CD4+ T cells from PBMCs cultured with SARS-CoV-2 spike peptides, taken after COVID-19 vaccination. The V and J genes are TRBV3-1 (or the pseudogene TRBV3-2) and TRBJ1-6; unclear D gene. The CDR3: CASSQGRSGVPLHF. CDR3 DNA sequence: TGTGCCAGCAGCCAAGGACGCTCCGGGGTCCCCCTCCACTTT.